This TCR beta chain was sequenced during a study of blood T cells in healthy people across ages. Study conclusions and caveats: Among T cells, TCR beta diversity per million cells dropped roughly linearly as age rose. A strong correlation was seen between TCR beta diversity and naive T cell percentage.

This clonotype was seen a handful of times. Its cognate antigen is unknown. Primed by a sample-barcoded 5' primer and a J-beta primer mix, a second PCR proceeded for about 6 to 11 cycles. Each CDR3 protein gets one entry after TCRdb re-called the 5' RACE reads with MiXCR. The data hold more than 800,000 distinct CDR3 sequences, with 29% observed a single time. Trimming stripped 6 bases from V and 4 bases from J, with 12 bases between. Germline loops: CDR1 LGHNA, CDR2 YSLEER. The CDR3 is 13 amino acids. The TCR comes from a woman older than 75 in good health. V usage is TRBV4-3 and J usage is TRBJ1-2; TRBD1 is a possible D gene (6 bases). Sequenced: blood. CDR3 amino acids: CASSHGGTYGYTF. Here the CDR3 DNA reads TGCGCCAGCAGTCACGGGGGCACCTATGGCTACACCTTC.